One T cell receptor (beta chain) is described in this entry. There are 17 residues in the CDR3. After removal of 4 bases from V and 0 bases from J, the junction contained 9 bases not matched to a gene. The germline V gene has CDR1 SGHRS and CDR2 YFSETQ. The sample comes from a study of blood T cell repertoires in COVID-19. Clones were read by immunoSEQ multiplex PCR, and TCRdb kept only the in-frame ones, dropping some. In the table there are 75,000 to 100,000 clones, 83% of which are singletons. Sample: peripheral blood. The receptor was derived from a woman aged 80 or older with acute or convalescent COVID-19. This chain joins TRBV5-1 and TRBJ2-3; 9 bases fit TRBD1. The CDR3 DNA is TGCGCCAGCAGCCTGAGCCCCGGGACAGGGAGCACAGATACGCAGTATTTT. Translating gives CASSLSPGTGSTDTQYF.